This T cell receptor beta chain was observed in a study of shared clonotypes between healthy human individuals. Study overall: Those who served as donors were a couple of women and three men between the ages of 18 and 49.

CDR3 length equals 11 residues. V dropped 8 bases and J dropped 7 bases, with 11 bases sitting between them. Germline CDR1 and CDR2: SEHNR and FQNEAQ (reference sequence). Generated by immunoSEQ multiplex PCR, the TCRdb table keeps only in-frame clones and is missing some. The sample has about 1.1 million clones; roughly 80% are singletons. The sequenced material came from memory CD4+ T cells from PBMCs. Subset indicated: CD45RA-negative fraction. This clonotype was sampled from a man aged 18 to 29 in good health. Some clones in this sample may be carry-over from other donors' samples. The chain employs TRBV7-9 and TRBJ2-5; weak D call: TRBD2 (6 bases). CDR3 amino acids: CASLLGGTQYF. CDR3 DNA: TGTGCCAGCCTTCTGGGGGGGACCCAGTACTTC.